This T cell receptor beta chain was recovered during a study of T-cell memory formation after mild COVID-19. In the study overall: In these data, TCR clusters were largely donor specific.

It was 5'RACE with constant-segment primers that produced the TCR alpha and TCR beta cDNA libraries, which carried sample barcodes and UMIs. TCRdb fed the 5' RACE reads into MiXCR, producing one record per CDR3 protein. Of under 600,000 distinct CDR3 sequences listed, about 20% are singletons. This clonotype has just a few counts. Antigen specificity is unknown. Notes on the study in general: The study detected some responding clones in pre-infection memory, suggesting cross-reactive memory joined.

The specimen was PBMCs or a T cell subset sorted from them (not recorded which). The receptor was isolated from an adult woman who had mild COVID-19 (a few samples of this study predate the infection). Cell type and time point are not known.

The CDR3 DNA follows: TGTGCCTGGAGTGCGGGACAGGGTCTTTCACCCCTCCACTTT. This gives the protein CAWSAGQGLSPLHF. J is TRBJ1-6 and V is TRBV30; TRBD1 agrees at 9 bases. CDR1 and CDR2 (germline): GTSNPN, SVGIG (reference sequence). The CDR3 totals 14 residues. V lost 1 base to trimming and J lost 9 bases; unmatched junction nucleotides: 4.